Listed below are T cell receptor beta chains from one sample, sequenced in a study of T-cell memory formation after mild COVID-19. TCRdb re-called the 5' RACE reads through MiXCR, storing one row per CDR3 protein. The sample yields approximately 260,000 distinct CDR3 sequences, around 17% seen once. Source material: PBMCs or a T cell subset sorted from them (not recorded which). The origin of the receptors is a man aged 18 to 29 who had mild COVID-19 (a few samples of this study predate the infection). Cell type and time point are not known. Both conserved end residues are part of each CDR3. D genes are given only for firm matches. Clone sizes are given selectively: once, few, many, or a class where the clone is expanded.

TRBD2	TRBV27	NA	TRBJ2-1	TGTGCCAGCAGTGGGAGTAGCGGGCCCTACAATGAGCAGTTCTTC	CASSGSSGPYNEQFF
TRBD1	TRBV7-2	NA	TRBJ1-6	TGTGCCAGCAGCTTCGCAGGGGGGAGTTCACCCCTCCACTTT	CASSFAGGSSPLHF
TRBD1	TRBV7-3	NA	TRBJ1-2	TGTGCCAGCAGTCAAGGCGCCCCGGGACAGGGCTTTGGCTACACCTTC	CASSQGAPGQGFGYTF
NA	TRBV6-2/TRBV6-3	NA	TRBJ1-2	TGTGCCAGCAGTTACGGGCCCTCCTGGACAGACTATGGCTACACCTTC	CASSYGPSWTDYGYTF
NA	TRBV3-1	NA	TRBJ2-4	TGTGCCAGCAGCCTAGGGGGGGCCGGAAACATTCAGTACTTC	CASSLGGAGNIQYF
NA	TRBV18	NA	TRBJ1-5	TGTGCCAGCTCACCCTCCGGGTCCAATAGCAATCAGCCCCAGCATTTT	CASSPSGSNSNQPQHF
NA	TRBV7-3	NA	TRBJ2-3	TGTGCCAGCAGCCCGGGTCCGTCAGATACGCAGTATTTT	CASSPGPSDTQYF
NA	TRBV29-1	NA	TRBJ2-1	TGCAGCGTTGACAGGGTCGATGAGCAGTTCTTC	CSVDRVDEQFF
TRBD1	TRBV5-1	few	TRBJ1-1	TGCGCCAGCAGCGTCCTCGATGGACAGGGCGAAGCTTTCTTT	CASSVLDGQGEAFF
NA	TRBV12-3/TRBV12-4	few	TRBJ1-3	TGTGCCAGCATTATCGGGGGGCATACTGGAAACACCATATATTTT	CASIIGGHTGNTIYF
NA	TRBV15	NA	TRBJ1-5	TGTGCCACCAGCAGAGATCTATGGGGCAATCAGCCCCAGCATTTT	CATSRDLWGNQPQHF
NA	TRBV5-1	few	TRBJ2-7	TGCGCCAGCAGCTTGGGAAGCAGGGGGGCGATGGTGTACTTC	CASSLGSRGAMVYF
TRBD1	TRBV6-2/TRBV6-3	NA	TRBJ1-5	TGTGCCAGCAGTTACTTCGGGACAGGGAATCAGCCCCAGCATTTT	CASSYFGTGNQPQHF
NA	TRBV7-8	NA	TRBJ2-1	TGTGCCAGCAGCCCTTTTACAGGGCTAAATGAGCAGTTCTTC	CASSPFTGLNEQFF
NA	TRBV3-1	NA	TRBJ1-2	TGTGCCAGCAGCCAAGATCCGGGACGTAAGCTCGGCTACACCTTC	CASSQDPGRKLGYTF
NA	TRBV7-9	NA	TRBJ2-3	TGTGCCAGCGGGGAGGTGGGCACAGATACGCAGTATTTT	CASGEVGTDTQYF
TRBD1	TRBV4-2	few	TRBJ1-5	TGTGCCAGCAGCCAATCGACAGGGCAGCAGCCCCAGCATTTT	CASSQSTGQQPQHF
NA	TRBV2	NA	TRBJ2-7	TGTGCCAGCAAGGGAGAGGGGACCACTCCCGAGCAGTACTTC	CASKGEGTTPEQYF
NA	TRBV5-1	few	TRBJ2-6	TGCGCCAGCAGTGGGACATTTAGCTCTGGGGCCAACGTCCTGACTTTC	CASSGTFSSGANVLTF
NA	TRBV6-5	many	TRBJ2-3	TGTGCCAGCAGCAACCCCTCCACAGATACGCAGTATTTT	CASSNPSTDTQYF
NA	TRBV11-2	once	TRBJ1-1	TGTGCCAGCAGCTTAGAGGTGGGGGCGGTCACTGAAGCTTTCTTT	CASSLEVGAVTEAFF
TRBD1	TRBV10-3	few	TRBJ1-5	TGTGCCATTCAGGGGGATCGGGGGGGTCAGCCCCAGCATTTT	CAIQGDRGGQPQHF
TRBD1	TRBV4-3	once	TRBJ2-1	TGCGCCAGCAGCCAAAAGGACAGGATGGATAACAATGAGCAGTTCTTC	CASSQKDRMDNNEQFF